These 27 T cell receptor beta chains share one sample of origin, sequenced in a study of blood T cell repertoires in COVID-19. Repertoires were generated with immunoSEQ multiplex PCR, while TCRdb's copy carries only in-frame clones and drops some. The sample yields roughly 240,000 clones, around four fifths seen once. The specimen sequenced was peripheral blood. Every receptor here comes from a man in his sixties who had recovered from COVID-19.

This chain uses TRBV5-1 with TRBJ2-2; 9 nucleotides align to TRBD1. CDR1 is SGHRS, CDR2 YFSETQ, per germline. V was pared by 4 bases and J by 3 bases, with 7 bases of the junction left unmatched. The CDR3 runs to 16 residues. CDR3 in DNA: TGCGCCAGCAGCGAGGGGACAGGGTTCGACACCGGGGAGCTGTTTTTT. This sequence encodes CASSEGTGFDTGELFF.

CDR3 sequence (DNA): TGTGCCAGTAAACTAAAGGGGGGGACCTCCACCGGGGAGCTGTTTTTT. Its translation is CASKLKGGTSTGELFF. The rearrangement links TRBV19 to TRBJ2-2; possibly TRBD2 for D (7 bases). V lost 7 bases to trimming and J lost 4 bases, with 19 bases between them. Germline assignment: CDR1 LNHDA and CDR2 SQIVND (reference sequence). The CDR3 runs to 16 residues.

The gene calls are TRBV4-2 and TRBJ1-1; TRBD1 matches at 7 bases. CDR1 and CDR2 from the germline V gene are LGHNA and YNFKEQ. V trimming: 0 bases; J trimming: 7 bases; junction bases outside the gene matches: 14. This CDR3 spans 17 amino acids. CDR3 loop: CASSQDGTAGNHGEAFF. CDR3 DNA sequence: TGTGCCAGCAGCCAAGATGGGACAGCCGGGAATCATGGTGAAGCTTTCTTT.

The chain uses TRBV7-8 and TRBJ2-1, with D possibly TRBD2 on 5 matching bases. V lost 5 bases to trimming and J lost 4 bases, with 9 bases between them. The CDR3 is 13 amino acids. Germline V gene lookup returns CDR1 SGHVS and CDR2 FQNEAQ. Written as DNA, the CDR3 is TGTGCCAGCAGCCGAGGACTTTACAATGAGCAGTTCTTC. Protein product: CASSRGLYNEQFF. Full variable domain (outside the CDR3, taken from reference TRBV7-8 and TRBJ2-1): GAGVSQSPRYKVAKRGQDVALRCDPISGHVSLFWYQQALGQGPEFLTYFQNEAQLDKSGLPSDRFFAERPEGSVSTLKIQRTQQEDSAVYLCASSRGLYNEQFFGPGTRLTVL.

The chain links TRBV18 to TRBJ1-1; possibly TRBD1 for D (6 bases). Trimming pared 3 bases from V and 3 bases from J, leaving 14 bases between. The CDR3 is 15 residues long. Germline loops: CDR1 KGHSH, CDR2 LQKENI. This CDR3 reads CASSPLGGGDTEAFF. The CDR3 DNA is TGTGCCAGCTCACCCCTGGGTGGGGGCGACACTGAAGCTTTCTTT.

V and J are TRBV5-1 and TRBJ2-3, with D maybe TRBD2 (6 bases). The CDR3 is made up of 13 amino acids. Germline values: CDR1 SGHRS, CDR2 YFSETQ. V was clipped by 4 bases and J by 6 bases, with 12 bases between them. The CDR3 loop reads CASSPGGWDTQYF. The CDR3 DNA reads TGCGCCAGCAGCCCCGGAGGGTGGGATACGCAGTATTTT.

The chain recombines TRBV19 with TRBJ2-2, with TRBD1 matching over 7 bases. This CDR3 has 16 amino acids. From germline, CDR1 is LNHDA and CDR2 SQIVND (reference sequence). V shed 4 bases, J shed 1 base, and the junction held 6 bases outside the gene matches. The DNA for the CDR3 is TGTGCCAGTAGTAGTGTGGGGACAGTGAACACCGGGGAGCTGTTTTTT. Protein sequence: CASSSVGTVNTGELFF.

The chain combines TRBV5-1 with TRBJ2-3; tentatively, D is TRBD2 (5 bases). This CDR3 comprises 14 residues. Deletions cut 0 bases from V and 2 bases from J, with 7 bases between. Germline assignment: CDR1 SGHRS and CDR2 YFSETQ. The CDR3 reads CASSLELDTDTQYF. CDR3 sequence (DNA): TGCGCCAGCAGCTTGGAACTAGACACAGATACGCAGTATTTT.

This clone turned up a few times. The CDR3 DNA reads TGTGCCAGCAGCGCTGAGGGATATAGCAATCAGCCCCAGCATTTT. Encoded protein: CASSAEGYSNQPQHF. The V and J genes are TRBV9 and TRBJ1-5; D is ambiguous. The CDR3 covers 15 residues. In germline, CDR1 is SGDLS, CDR2 YYNGEE. V shed 3 bases and J shed 0 bases, with 10 bases lying between them.

Written as DNA, the CDR3 is TGTGCCAGCAGCCAAGGGGCGGGGGGCACCTACGAGCAGTACTTC. Its protein product is CASSQGAGGTYEQYF. This chain connects TRBV3-1 (or the pseudogene TRBV3-2) to TRBJ2-7, with 8 positions matching TRBD2. The germline V gene encodes CDR1 LGHDT and CDR2 YNNKEL (reference sequence). J gave up 2 bases and V 1 base, and 4 bases lay outside the gene matches. The CDR3 is made up of 15 amino acids.

The gene calls are TRBV2 and TRBJ1-5; 7 nucleotides line up with TRBD1. This CDR3 region has 14 residues. The trim removed 6 bases at V and 4 bases at J, leaving 6 bases unmatched. Germline CDR1 reads SNHLY; CDR2 reads FYNNEI. The CDR3 loop is CASSRTQGNQPQHF. CDR3 coding DNA: TGTGCCAGCAGCCGCACACAGGGGAATCAGCCCCAGCATTTT.

The rearrangement links TRBV28 to TRBJ2-1, with D maybe TRBD2 (7 bases). The CDR3 length is 14 residues. Germline V gene data show CDR1 as MDHEN and CDR2 as SYDVKM. V was clipped by 7 bases and J by 9 bases, with 19 bases between them. This CDR3 reads CASILGGPSGEQFF. The CDR3 nucleotides are TGTGCCAGCATCCTGGGGGGGCCAAGCGGTGAGCAGTTCTTC.

The chain recombines TRBV18 with TRBJ2-1; tentatively, D is TRBD2 (6 bases). In germline, CDR1 is KGHSH, CDR2 LQKENI. The V gene lost 3 bases and the J gene lost 6 bases, with 12 bases spanning the gap. The CDR3 is 14 amino acids. CDR3 amino acids: CASSPQTSPNEQFF. The CDR3 DNA reads as TGTGCCAGCTCACCTCAGACTAGTCCCAATGAGCAGTTCTTC.

The chain uses TRBV7-9 and TRBJ1-4; 8 nucleotides line up with TRBD1. CDR1 is SEHNR and CDR2 is FQNEAQ in the germline V gene (reference sequence). This CDR3 region has 14 residues. V trimming: 5 bases; J trimming: 7 bases; junction bases outside the gene matches: 6. The chain's CDR3 is CASSTGQGSEKLFF. The DNA of the CDR3 is TGTGCCAGCAGCACCGGACAGGGTAGTGAAAAACTGTTTTTT.

This CDR3 reads CASSLGQGRGYGYTF. Written as DNA, the CDR3 is TGTGCCAGCAGCTTAGGGCAGGGGCGCGGCTATGGCTACACCTTC. V is TRBV7-2 and J is TRBJ1-2, with D possibly TRBD1 on 6 matching bases. The V end lost 1 base, the J end lost 4 bases, and 13 bases lay between the germline ends. CDR3 length: 15 amino acids. Germline loops: CDR1 SGHTA, CDR2 FQGNSA.

V gene TRBV15 combines with J gene TRBJ1-3, with 7 nucleotides matching TRBD1. Germline CDR1 is LNHNV and CDR2 is YYDKDF (reference sequence). V lost 0 bases, J lost 0 bases, and 17 bases stayed unmatched. This CDR3 has 21 amino acids. The CDR3 nucleotides read TGTGCCACCAGCAGAGATTTGGGATCGCCGGGACAGAGACTCTCTGGAAACACCATATATTTT. Protein product: CATSRDLGSPGQRLSGNTIYF.

The rearrangement uses TRBV5-1 and TRBJ1-5; D not resolved. This CDR3 contains 13 residues. V was trimmed by 5 bases and J by 1 base, leaving 7 bases between them. CDR1 SGHRS and CDR2 YFSETQ come from the germline V gene. CDR3 bases: TGCGCCAGCAGACAGACGAGCAATCAGCCCCAGCATTTT. Its translation: CASRQTSNQPQHF.

The chain couples TRBV3-1 (or the pseudogene TRBV3-2) to TRBJ2-6; a possible D gene is TRBD1 (6 bases). The CDR3 has 18 amino acids. Trimming removed 7 bases from V and 2 bases from J, with 21 bases in between. Germline values: CDR1 LGHDT, CDR2 YNNKEL (reference sequence). DNA for the CDR3: TGTGCCAGCACCTCTTTTAGGGGGACAAAGCCTGGGGCCAACGTCCTGACTTTC. Residues: CASTSFRGTKPGANVLTF.

This chain joins TRBV5-1 and TRBJ1-1; D is undetermined. The CDR3 is 14 residues long. The germline V gene encodes CDR1 SGHRS and CDR2 YFSETQ. V shed 1 base and J shed 0 bases, with 7 bases lying between them. The CDR3 loop reads CASSLSGVNTEAFF. The CDR3 coding sequence is TGCGCCAGCAGCTTGTCCGGGGTGAACACTGAAGCTTTCTTT.

V gene TRBV29-1 combines with J gene TRBJ2-7, with D perhaps TRBD2 (5 bases). The CDR3 runs to 11 residues. Trimming took 4 bases from V and 1 from J, leaving 5 bases between them. CDR1 and CDR2 (germline): SQVTM, ANQGSEA. The CDR3 nucleotides are TGCAGCGTTGGCGGGTCCTACGAGCAGTACTTC. This gives the protein CSVGGSYEQYF.

The chain couples TRBV5-4 to TRBJ2-1; D call uncertain. The CDR3 has 17 amino acids. V was pared by 2 bases and J by 2 bases, with 17 bases between. Germline CDR1 is SGHNT and CDR2 is YYREEE (reference sequence). The CDR3 protein is CASSLPPSVGAYNEQFF. The CDR3 DNA follows: TGTGCCAGCAGCTTACCACCAAGCGTAGGAGCCTACAATGAGCAGTTCTTC.

The chain recombines TRBV2 with TRBJ1-1; no definite D call. The CDR3 consists of 13 residues. The germline V and J ends were trimmed by 4 bases and 0 bases, with 6 bases remaining between them. Germline CDR1 and CDR2: SNHLY and FYNNEI. DNA of the CDR3: TGTGCCAGCAGTGGGCCGCTGAACACTGAAGCTTTCTTT. Translation gives CASSGPLNTEAFF.

This clone was observed a handful of times. J is TRBJ2-1 and V is TRBV6-4; D is possibly TRBD1 (6 bases). Trimming shortened V by 2 bases and J by 7 bases, and 12 bases separated the two germline ends. CDR3 length equals 14 residues. Germline CDR1 reads MRHNA; CDR2 reads SNTAGT. DNA for the CDR3: TGTGCCAGCAGTGACCCGACAGGTGGTAATGAGCAGTTCTTC. Translation: CASSDPTGGNEQFF.

This clone was counted a single time. The J gene is TRBJ2-1, the V gene TRBV11-2; D gene unclear. V lost 1 base, J lost 6 bases, and 7 bases lay in between. The CDR3 spans 13 residues. Germline CDR1 reads SGHAT; CDR2 reads FQNNGV. The CDR3 DNA reads TGTGCCAGCAGCTTAGTTGTGGCCAATGAGCAGTTCTTC. Amino acids: CASSLVVANEQFF.

Concerning this clone: Germline is not matched at one junction end, which may reflect a read error. This rearrangement joins TRBV7-7 to TRBJ2-2, with D possibly matching TRBD2 (5 bases). Germline V CDR1 and CDR2: SSHAT, FNYEAQ (reference sequence). The CDR3 length is 14 residues. The CDR3 bases are TGTGCTAGCAGCCCGTCCGGGGTCCACGGGGAGCTGTTTTTT. Its protein is CASSPSGVHGELFF.

The chain employs TRBV5-1 and TRBJ2-2; D perhaps matches TRBD2 (5 bases). The CDR3 covers 14 residues. Per germline, CDR1 SGHRS and CDR2 YFSETQ. Trimming removed 3 bases from V and 7 bases from J, with 13 bases in between. CDR3 amino acids: CASSWSILGGELFF. The CDR3 region has the DNA TGCGCCAGCAGCTGGTCGATACTAGGCGGGGAGCTGTTTTTT.

The J gene is TRBJ2-5, the V gene TRBV7-2, with 8 bases aligning to TRBD2. Per the germline V gene, CDR1 is SGHTA and CDR2 is FQGNSA. The CDR3 covers 15 residues. Germline trimming cut 2 bases from V and 4 bases from J; bases unmatched to any gene: 6. The CDR3 loop reads CASSLNRGGRETQYF. The DNA for the CDR3 is TGTGCCAGCAGCTTAAATCGGGGGGGGCGAGAGACCCAGTACTTC.